These T cell receptor beta chains were read from a single sample in a study of response to subunit inactivated influenza vaccine. TCRdb redid the calling of the RT-PCR reads with MiXCR, one entry per CDR3 protein. The top ten clones hold roughly 11% of a sample with under 850,000 distinct CDR3 sequences, about 18% of them seen once. Sequenced material: PBMCs from blood, taken roughly 5 days after vaccination. The receptors were gathered from a man in his fifties or sixties who received an inactivated influenza vaccine. The CDR3 runs from the conserved cysteine through the conserved F or W. Each record gives: clone size, CDR3 length, D gene, J gene, V gene, CDR3 protein, CDR3 DNA. The D gene is left open where the match is weak. The size of a clone is reported for some rows only, either as once, few or many, or as a class for expanded clones.

clone_size: .; cdr3_length: 15; d_call: .; j_call: TRBJ2-7; v_call: TRBV9; cdr3_aa: CASSRSGAGRSEQYF; cdr3_nt: TGTGCCAGCAGTCGATCCGGGGCTGGACGGAGCGAGCAGTACTTC
clone_size: few; cdr3_length: 12; d_call: .; j_call: TRBJ2-3; v_call: TRBV7-2; cdr3_aa: CASSTFPDTQYF; cdr3_nt: TGTGCCAGCAGCACATTCCCAGATACGCAGTATTTT
clone_size: once; cdr3_length: 13; d_call: TRBD1; j_call: TRBJ2-1; v_call: TRBV3-1; cdr3_aa: CASSWDRGHEQFF; cdr3_nt: TGTGCCAGCAGCTGGGACAGGGGGCATGAGCAGTTCTTC
clone_size: few; cdr3_length: 14; d_call: .; j_call: TRBJ1-1; v_call: TRBV6-1; cdr3_aa: CASSVNLGGTEAFF; cdr3_nt: TGTGCCAGCAGTGTAAATTTAGGGGGCACTGAAGCTTTCTTT
clone_size: .; cdr3_length: 15; d_call: TRBD2; j_call: TRBJ2-3; v_call: TRBV29-1; cdr3_aa: CSVGGTSRGTDTQYF; cdr3_nt: TGCAGCGTTGGAGGGACTAGCCGAGGCACAGATACGCAGTATTTT
clone_size: .; cdr3_length: 17; d_call: TRBD2; j_call: TRBJ2-1; v_call: TRBV9; cdr3_aa: CASSADSGGSAYNEQFF; cdr3_nt: TGTGCCAGCAGCGCAGACTCGGGGGGGAGTGCCTACAATGAGCAGTTCTTC
clone_size: .; cdr3_length: 17; d_call: TRBD1; j_call: TRBJ2-2; v_call: TRBV5-1; cdr3_aa: CASSLPLQGAGTGELFF; cdr3_nt: TGCGCCAGCAGCTTACCATTACAGGGGGCAGGCACCGGGGAGCTGTTTTTT
clone_size: .; cdr3_length: 15; d_call: TRBD1; j_call: TRBJ1-5; v_call: TRBV20-1; cdr3_aa: CSASRRDRINQPQHF; cdr3_nt: TGCAGTGCCAGCCGCCGGGACAGGATCAATCAGCCCCAGCATTTT
clone_size: .; cdr3_length: 15; d_call: TRBD1; j_call: TRBJ1-1; v_call: TRBV18; cdr3_aa: CASSLTGPPGTEAFF; cdr3_nt: TGTGCCAGCTCACTGACAGGGCCGCCGGGCACTGAAGCTTTCTTT
clone_size: few; cdr3_length: 15; d_call: TRBD1; j_call: TRBJ2-1; v_call: TRBV4-3; cdr3_aa: CASSQYRDSYNEQFF; cdr3_nt: TGCGCCAGCAGCCAATACCGGGACAGCTACAATGAGCAGTTCTTC
clone_size: .; cdr3_length: 15; d_call: .; j_call: TRBJ2-1; v_call: TRBV28; cdr3_aa: CASSLPGTSHNEQFF; cdr3_nt: TGTGCCAGCAGTCTGCCCGGGACCTCTCACAATGAGCAGTTCTTC
clone_size: few; cdr3_length: 15; d_call: .; j_call: TRBJ1-5; v_call: TRBV6-1; cdr3_aa: CASSRDPNSNQPQHF; cdr3_nt: TGTGCCAGCAGTCGGGACCCAAATAGCAATCAGCCCCAGCATTTT
clone_size: few; cdr3_length: 14; d_call: TRBD2; j_call: TRBJ2-1; v_call: TRBV2; cdr3_aa: CASGGTSVYNEQFF; cdr3_nt: TGTGCCAGCGGCGGGACTAGTGTCTACAATGAGCAGTTCTTC
clone_size: .; cdr3_length: 12; d_call: .; j_call: TRBJ2-3; v_call: TRBV20-1; cdr3_aa: CSARVPGDTQYF; cdr3_nt: TGCAGTGCTAGAGTTCCTGGAGATACGCAGTATTTT
clone_size: few; cdr3_length: 15; d_call: .; j_call: TRBJ1-1; v_call: TRBV7-2; cdr3_aa: CASSPSRAQNTEAFF; cdr3_nt: TGTGCCAGCAGCCCTAGCCGGGCCCAGAACACTGAAGCTTTCTTT
clone_size: few; cdr3_length: 14; d_call: .; j_call: TRBJ2-2; v_call: TRBV6-1; cdr3_aa: CASSDLRRGAELFF; cdr3_nt: TGTGCCAGCAGTGATCTTAGGAGAGGGGCGGAGCTGTTTTTT
clone_size: .; cdr3_length: 14; d_call: TRBD1; j_call: TRBJ2-1; v_call: TRBV7-9; cdr3_aa: CAIEGDRDPDEQFF; cdr3_nt: TGTGCCATTGAGGGGGACAGGGATCCGGATGAGCAGTTCTTC
clone_size: .; cdr3_length: 17; d_call: .; j_call: TRBJ2-5; v_call: TRBV24-1; cdr3_aa: CATSDFGEGGHQETQYF; cdr3_nt: TGTGCCACCAGTGATTTCGGAGAAGGGGGGCACCAAGAGACCCAGTACTTC
clone_size: once; cdr3_length: 12; d_call: TRBD1; j_call: TRBJ2-7; v_call: TRBV5-1; cdr3_aa: CATGQGFDEQYF; cdr3_nt: TGCGCCACCGGACAGGGGTTTGACGAGCAGTACTTC
clone_size: few; cdr3_length: 15; d_call: TRBD1; j_call: TRBJ2-3; v_call: TRBV7-8; cdr3_aa: CASSLGGTGVDTQYF; cdr3_nt: TGTGCCAGCAGCTTAGGCGGGACAGGGGTGGATACGCAGTATTTT
clone_size: few; cdr3_length: 15; d_call: TRBD1; j_call: TRBJ2-1; v_call: TRBV7-2; cdr3_aa: CASSRDRGEYNEQFF; cdr3_nt: TGTGCCAGCAGCCGGGACAGGGGAGAGTACAATGAGCAGTTCTTC
clone_size: .; cdr3_length: 14; d_call: TRBD1; j_call: TRBJ2-7; v_call: TRBV10-3; cdr3_aa: CAIRRQGASDEQYF; cdr3_nt: TGTGCCATCAGGAGACAGGGGGCGTCAGACGAGCAGTACTTC
clone_size: many; cdr3_length: 15; d_call: .; j_call: TRBJ2-1; v_call: TRBV6-5; cdr3_aa: CASSLQVKGPNEQFF; cdr3_nt: TGTGCCAGCAGTCTACAGGTTAAAGGGCCCAATGAGCAGTTCTTC
clone_size: many; cdr3_length: 12; d_call: .; j_call: TRBJ1-1; v_call: TRBV7-9; cdr3_aa: CASSLMNTEAFF; cdr3_nt: TGTGCCAGCAGCTTAATGAACACTGAAGCTTTCTTT
clone_size: many; cdr3_length: 12; d_call: .; j_call: TRBJ2-3; v_call: TRBV5-1; cdr3_aa: CASSSNTDTQYF; cdr3_nt: TGTGCCAGCAGTTCAAACACAGATACGCAGTATTTT
clone_size: few; cdr3_length: 12; d_call: .; j_call: TRBJ2-7; v_call: TRBV5-1; cdr3_aa: CASSQVRDEQYF; cdr3_nt: TGCGCCAGCAGCCAAGTAAGGGACGAGCAGTACTTC
clone_size: many; cdr3_length: 14; d_call: TRBD1; j_call: TRBJ2-1; v_call: TRBV29-1; cdr3_aa: CCLSRGQGDNEQFF; cdr3_nt: TGCTGTCTGAGTCGCGGACAGGGGGACAATGAGCAGTTCTTC
clone_size: few; cdr3_length: 11; d_call: .; j_call: TRBJ2-5; v_call: TRBV29-1; cdr3_aa: CSVGGLETQYF; cdr3_nt: TGCAGCGTTGGCGGGCTGGAGACCCAGTACTTC
clone_size: .; cdr3_length: 15; d_call: TRBD1; j_call: TRBJ2-1; v_call: TRBV5-1; cdr3_aa: CASSATGNSYNEQFF; cdr3_nt: TGCGCCAGCAGCGCGACAGGGAACTCCTACAATGAGCAGTTCTTC
clone_size: .; cdr3_length: 12; d_call: .; j_call: TRBJ2-2; v_call: TRBV7-9; cdr3_aa: CASTVGAGELFF; cdr3_nt: TGTGCCAGCACCGTGGGTGCCGGGGAGCTGTTTTTT
clone_size: .; cdr3_length: 14; d_call: TRBD1; j_call: TRBJ2-3; v_call: TRBV29-1; cdr3_aa: CSATDRVSTDTQYF; cdr3_nt: TGCAGCGCTACCGACAGGGTCAGCACAGATACGCAGTATTTT
clone_size: .; cdr3_length: 12; d_call: TRBD1; j_call: TRBJ2-2; v_call: TRBV29-1; cdr3_aa: CSTRTGPGELFF; cdr3_nt: TGCAGCACGAGGACAGGTCCCGGGGAGCTGTTTTTT
clone_size: .; cdr3_length: 16; d_call: .; j_call: TRBJ2-1; v_call: TRBV7-3; cdr3_aa: CASSLVYTQKNNEQFF; cdr3_nt: TGTGCCAGCAGCTTAGTGTATACCCAAAAAAACAATGAGCAGTTCTTC
clone_size: once; cdr3_length: 13; d_call: .; j_call: TRBJ2-1; v_call: TRBV20-1; cdr3_aa: CSAKGPLGDEQFF; cdr3_nt: TGCAGTGCTAAAGGGCCCCTCGGGGATGAGCAGTTCTTC
clone_size: .; cdr3_length: 12; d_call: .; j_call: TRBJ2-1; v_call: TRBV6-2/TRBV6-3; cdr3_aa: CASKEGHGEQFF; cdr3_nt: TGTGCCAGCAAGGAAGGGCATGGTGAGCAGTTCTTC
clone_size: .; cdr3_length: 12; d_call: .; j_call: TRBJ2-5; v_call: TRBV30; cdr3_aa: CAWSVLPETQYF; cdr3_nt: TGTGCCTGGAGTGTACTACCAGAGACCCAGTACTTC
clone_size: few; cdr3_length: 16; d_call: TRBD2; j_call: TRBJ2-3; v_call: TRBV24-1; cdr3_aa: CATSELGLAGTDTQYF; cdr3_nt: TGTGCCACCAGTGAACTCGGACTAGCGGGGACAGATACGCAGTATTTT
clone_size: few; cdr3_length: 17; d_call: TRBD2; j_call: TRBJ2-3; v_call: TRBV4-2; cdr3_aa: CASSQEVSGGGTDTQYF; cdr3_nt: TGTGCCAGCAGCCAAGAGGTTTCGGGGGGGGGCACAGATACGCAGTATTTT